The following is a TCR beta chain sequence with its context. Antigen unknown. Germline V gene sequence: CDR1 MNHEY, CDR2 SMNVEV (reference sequence). This CDR3 is built from 14 residues. Unmatched junction bases numbered 8, after V lost 7 bases and J lost 7 bases. The source of the sample is a study of T cell responses to AZD1222 COVID-19 vaccine. At the level of the study: Pooling of second doses given at about 4 or about 12 weeks was done. General study points: Distributed over spike, vaccine-associated CD4 TCRs predominated at 160-218 and 743-854. The donor cohort was predominantly white British with a female majority, and clonal diversity may have been underestimated.

Using immunoSEQ multiplex PCR, the repertoire was profiled, and TCRdb retains in-frame clones only, with some absent. The table has some 120,000 clones, 92% seen once. The sequencing used peripheral blood, collected on day 0 of AZD1222 vaccination. This clonotype originated in an adult in good health. The chain is built from TRBV27 and TRBJ1-2, with 11 bases that match TRBD1. CDR3 residues: CASNPGQGASGYTF. CDR3 in DNA: TGTGCCAGCAACCCTGGACAGGGGGCTAGTGGCTACACCTTC.